These 11 T cell receptor beta chains came from one sample sequenced in a study of T-cell memory formation after mild COVID-19. TCRdb redid the calling of the 5' RACE reads with MiXCR, one entry per CDR3 protein. The sample contains roughly 350,000 distinct CDR3 sequences, around 27% of which appear only once. The material sequenced was PBMCs or a T cell subset sorted from them (not recorded which). These receptors were collected from an adult woman who had mild COVID-19 (a few samples of this study predate the infection). Cell type and time point are not known.

V usage is TRBV5-1 and J usage is TRBJ2-3, with 14 bases fitting TRBD2. The CDR3 totals 16 residues. CDR1 is SGHRS and CDR2 is YFSETQ in the germline V gene. V lost 7 bases, J lost 6 bases, and 10 bases stayed unmatched. The CDR3 DNA sequence: TGCGCCAGCGGAACCGGGACTAGCGGGGGAGTGGATACGCAGTATTTT. As protein: CASGTGTSGGVDTQYF.

This clonotype turned up a few times. The chain carries TRBV4-3 and TRBJ2-1; 7 nucleotides align to TRBD2. CDR1 and CDR2 from the germline V gene are LGHNA and YSLEER. V lost 4 bases, J lost 5 bases, and 8 bases stayed unmatched. The CDR3 consists of 15 residues. This CDR3 is CASSPRENDHNEQFF. In DNA form, the CDR3 reads TGCGCCAGCAGCCCGCGGGAGAACGACCACAATGAGCAGTTCTTC.

This clonotype was detected only a few times. The rearrangement uses TRBV3-1 and TRBJ2-1; no clear D gene. The V gene lost 0 bases and the J gene lost 3 bases, with 18 bases spanning the gap. The CDR3 has 18 amino acids. The germline CDR1 and CDR2 sequences are LGHDT and YNNKEL (reference sequence). CDR3 amino acids: CASSQDRIGHYYYNEQFF. As DNA, the CDR3 is TGTGCCAGCAGCCAAGACAGAATAGGGCACTACTACTACAATGAGCAGTTCTTC.

This chain links TRBV6-5 with TRBJ1-2; D might be TRBD1 (6 bases). The CDR3 totals 11 residues. V was cut by 9 bases and J by 4 bases, with 9 bases left in between. Germline CDR1 and CDR2: MNHEY and SVGAGI. The CDR3 loop reads CASGQSYGYTF. Written as DNA, the CDR3 is TGTGCCAGTGGACAGAGCTATGGCTACACCTTC.

The rearrangement uses TRBV19 and TRBJ2-3, with TRBD1 identical over 7 bases. The CDR3 has 14 amino acids. Per the germline V gene, CDR1 is LNHDA and CDR2 is SQIVND (reference sequence). V lost 6 bases and J lost 2; bases outside the gene matches: 5. The CDR3 sequence: CASSDRAFTDTQYF. CDR3 DNA: TGTGCCAGTAGCGACAGGGCCTTCACAGATACGCAGTATTTT.

The gene calls are TRBV7-2 and TRBJ2-3; D not certain. Trimming took off 5 bases at V and 3 bases at J, with 12 bases between the two ends. This CDR3 has 14 residues. Germline CDR1 and CDR2: SGHTA and FQGNSA. The chain's CDR3 is CASSRRLVTDTQYF. The CDR3 DNA sequence: TGTGCCAGCAGCCGGCGGCTGGTAACAGATACGCAGTATTTT.

The chain has TRBV2 and TRBJ2-3; D possibly corresponds to TRBD1 (6 bases). Per the germline V gene, CDR1 is SNHLY and CDR2 is FYNNEI. V lost 6 bases to trimming and J lost 5 bases, with 12 bases between them. The CDR3 consists of 13 residues. CDR3 loop: CASSEQGGDTQYF. Written as DNA, the CDR3 is TGTGCCAGCAGCGAACAGGGTGGAGATACGCAGTATTTT.

The chain links TRBV11-2 to TRBJ2-1; a weak D match, TRBD2 (6 bases). The germline CDR1 and CDR2 sequences are SGHAT and FQNNGV. V dropped 0 bases and J dropped 1 base, with 13 bases sitting between them. The CDR3 runs 17 residues. The CDR3 DNA reads as TGTGCCAGCAGCTTAGATGGGCTGGCGGGGTCCTACAATGAGCAGTTCTTC. Protein: CASSLDGLAGSYNEQFF.

The chain joins TRBV12-3 or TRBV12-4 to TRBJ1-4, with D unclear. V was pared by 4 bases and J by 0 bases, with 9 bases between. This CDR3 region has 15 residues. CDR3 bases: TGTGCCAGCAGTTCCTACACGGCAACTAATGAAAAACTGTTTTTT. Translating gives CASSSYTATNEKLFF.

This clonotype was seen only once. The chain is built from TRBV4-1 and TRBJ2-7; D ambiguous. The CDR3 loop spans 15 amino acids. V was pared by 1 base and J by 3 bases, with 13 bases between. Germline CDR1 reads MGHRA; CDR2 reads YSYEKL. The CDR3 sequence: CASSQGHPSLYEQYF. The CDR3 DNA follows: TGCGCCAGCAGCCAAGGACACCCAAGCCTCTACGAGCAGTACTTC.

The V gene is TRBV6-5, the J gene TRBJ1-1; maybe TRBD1 (6 bases). This CDR3 comprises 15 residues. The V and J ends lost 0 bases and 6 bases respectively, with 14 bases between them. The germline CDR1 and CDR2 sequences are MNHEY and SVGAGI. This chain's CDR3 is CASSYSSRGFAEAFF. CDR3 nucleotide sequence: TGTGCCAGCAGTTACTCGTCCAGGGGATTCGCTGAAGCTTTCTTT.